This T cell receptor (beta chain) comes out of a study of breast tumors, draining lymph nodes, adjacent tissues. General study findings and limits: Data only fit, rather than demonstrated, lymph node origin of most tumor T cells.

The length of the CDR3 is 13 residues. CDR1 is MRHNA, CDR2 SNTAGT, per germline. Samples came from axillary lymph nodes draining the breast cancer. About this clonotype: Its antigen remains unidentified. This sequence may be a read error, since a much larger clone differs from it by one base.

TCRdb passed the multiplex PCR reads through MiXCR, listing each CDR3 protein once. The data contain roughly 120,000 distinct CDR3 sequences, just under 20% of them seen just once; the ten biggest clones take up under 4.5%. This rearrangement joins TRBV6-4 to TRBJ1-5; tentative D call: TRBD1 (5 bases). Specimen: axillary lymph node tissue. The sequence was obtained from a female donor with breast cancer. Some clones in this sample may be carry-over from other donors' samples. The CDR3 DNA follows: TGTGCCTGCAGTGATGACAGTAATCAGCCCCAGCATTTT. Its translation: CACSDDSNQPQHF.